This T cell receptor (beta chain) was sequenced for a study of early T cells in non-severe SARS-CoV-2 infection. Study-level background: Unsorted whole-blood RNA was sequenced in bulk, leaving chains unpaired.

This clonotype has only a few counts. No antigen is known for it. Germline values: CDR1 DFQATT, CDR2 SNEGSKA (reference sequence). This CDR3 has 12 residues. With 2 bases removed from V and 6 bases from J, the gap between germline ends came to 8 bases. Whole-study findings and limits: VDJdb matching favored anti-spike CD8 responses, missing private and CD4 specificities.

The TCR library protocol attached unique molecular identifiers to the individual cDNA molecules. TCRdb itself ran the 5' RACE reads through MiXCR, one entry per CDR3 protein. The top ten clones hold around 4.5% of a sample with about 40,000 distinct CDR3 sequences, around 4.5% of them seen once. Material: whole blood. This chain connects TRBV20-1 to TRBJ1-5; D unresolved. The TCR sequence derives from an adult who was a healthcare worker with PCR-confirmed SARS-CoV-2 infection or an uninfected control (not recorded which). CDR3 DNA: TGCAGTGCTAGACCATCGGGTCAGCCCCAGCATTTT. This translates into CSARPSGQPQHF.